This T cell receptor (beta chain) comes out of a study of CD8 T cells in Susac syndrome. Random hexamers were used to reverse transcribe an amount of roughly 0.45 to 1 ug RNA. An immunoSEQ multiplex PCR generated amplified TCR beta CDR3 products spanning 54 Vbeta and 13 Jbeta. In TCRdb, the immunoSEQ multiplex PCR reads were re-called with MiXCR into one record per CDR3 protein. The data show some 130,000 distinct CDR3 sequences, under 95% seen once. It was treatment-naive patients with stable or active relapsing-remitting disease who made up the multiple sclerosis controls. TEMRA cells were FACS-enriched, unlike CD8+ and CD4+ T cells, which were negatively isolated. About this clonotype itself: No antigen is known for it. Sequence at one end of the junction differs from germline and may be a read error.

Findings and caveats of the study: As the study acknowledged, the number of individuals in its TCR sequencing and HLA analysis was relatively small.

The sample consisted of CD8+ T cells from PBMCs. This clonotype was obtained from a human donor with multiple sclerosis.

The CDR3 nucleotides are TGTGCCAGCGCCAATTCAGAGGCCCAGTACTTC. It is translated as CASANSEAQYF. This chain uses TRBV27 with TRBJ2-5, with D hard to call. The CDR3 totals 11 residues. Germline V gives CDR1 MNHEY, CDR2 SMNVEV (reference sequence).